This record concerns one T cell receptor (beta chain) sequence. Germline CDR1 is SNHLY and CDR2 is FYNNEI. J gave up 9 bases and V 4 bases, and 3 bases lay outside the gene matches. The CDR3 loop spans 13 amino acids. The record originates from a study of identical twins. A universal primer site was incorporated via template switching, and the cDNA contained unique molecular identifiers. One entry per CDR3 protein results from TCRdb running MiXCR on the 5' RACE reads. The table has 700,000 or so distinct CDR3 sequences, 8.5% to 9.5% seen once. The data also belong to a second study, concerning yellow fever vaccine responses in identical twins.

This sequence originates from a woman under 30 in good health. The chain links TRBV2 to TRBJ2-5; 12 bases map to TRBD2. Material for sequencing was PBMCs. CDR3 loop: CASSGLAGAAQYF. The CDR3 DNA follows: TGTGCCAGCAGTGGACTAGCGGGGGCAGCCCAGTACTTC.